Below are 9 T cell receptor beta chains sequenced from a single sample in a study of blood T cell repertoires in COVID-19 (dated by TCRdb to 2020 to 2022). The protocol used for the library was the immunoSEQ multiplex PCR assay. TCRdb re-hosts the immuneACCESS table, in-frame sequences only. Its copies lack some clones; in the studies checked, an unresolved V gene accounts for under half of them, and the cause for the rest is not known. This sample is represented by approximately 120,000 clones; over 65% of them were singletons. Jointly, the top ten make up about 20% of the sample. Sample: peripheral blood. These receptors came from an older woman with acute or convalescent COVID-19.

The genes are TRBV6-2 or TRBV6-3 and TRBJ1-2; no clear D gene. This CDR3 comprises 12 residues. Trimming shortened V by 6 bases and J by 5 bases, and 10 bases separated the two germline ends. Germline assignment: CDR1 MNHEY and CDR2 SVGEGT. CDR3 bases: TGTGCCAGCAGCCAGAGCTTTTATGGCTACACCTTC. Amino acid sequence: CASSQSFYGYTF.

The chain joins TRBV29-1 to TRBJ1-1; D might be TRBD1 (6 bases). Trimming took off 4 bases at V and 0 bases at J, with 9 bases between the two ends. The V gene's germline CDR1 is SQVTM and CDR2 ANQGSEA. This CDR3 comprises 13 residues. The CDR3 DNA sequence: TGCAGCGTTGTGAGGGGGATGAACACTGAAGCTTTCTTT. It yields the protein CSVVRGMNTEAFF.

The rearrangement links TRBV5-1 to TRBJ2-3; TRBD2 aligns across 11 bases. Germline V gene lookup returns CDR1 SGHRS and CDR2 YFSETQ. Trimming removed 5 bases from V and 0 bases from J; junction bases left unmatched: 5. The CDR3 runs to 16 residues. The CDR3 reads CASSDSGRASTDTQYF. The CDR3 coding sequence is TGCGCCAGCAGTGATAGCGGGAGGGCTAGCACAGATACGCAGTATTTT.

This chain links TRBV5-5 with TRBJ2-7; D uncertain. The CDR3 has 12 residues. Per germline, CDR1 SGHKS and CDR2 YYEKEE (reference sequence). V was shortened by 2 bases and J by 4 bases, with 7 bases between the two germline ends. CDR3 region: CASSFSPYEQYF. The CDR3 DNA reads as TGTGCCAGCAGCTTCTCTCCTTACGAGCAGTACTTC.

This rearrangement joins TRBV11-2 to TRBJ1-1; possibly TRBD1 for D (6 bases). V lost 8 bases, J lost 5 bases, and 18 bases lay in between. CDR1 and CDR2 from the germline V gene are SGHAT and FQNNGV. The CDR3 extends over 14 amino acids. The CDR3 protein is CASRSTGRGTEAFF. The CDR3, as DNA: TGTGCCAGCCGATCCACAGGGCGAGGGACTGAAGCTTTCTTT.

This clone was detected only once. The chain uses TRBV9 and TRBJ2-7, with 11 positions matching TRBD1. The CDR3 contains 15 residues. Germline V gene data show CDR1 as SGDLS and CDR2 as YYNGEE. Losses at the gene ends were 4 bases for V and 3 bases for J; bases not matched to a gene: 6. CDR3 protein: CASSTGTGGLYEQYF. CDR3 bases: TGTGCCAGCAGCACCGGGACAGGGGGACTCTACGAGCAGTACTTC.

This chain uses TRBV28 with TRBJ1-4, with a possible D match to TRBD1 (5 bases). The V gene lost 3 bases and the J gene lost 5 bases, with 13 bases spanning the gap. This CDR3 comprises 15 residues. The germline CDR1 and CDR2 sequences are MDHEN and SYDVKM. The CDR3 DNA reads as TGTGCCAGCAGTTTGGGCGGGGGTAAGAATGAAAAACTGTTTTTT. Protein sequence: CASSLGGGKNEKLFF.

The rearrangement links TRBV2 to TRBJ2-1, with 9 positions matching TRBD2. The CDR3 is 13 residues long. Germline CDR1 is SNHLY and CDR2 is FYNNEI. Here the CDR3 reads CATRGGQVNEQFF. For the CDR3, the DNA is TGTGCTACGCGGGGGGGCCAGGTAAATGAGCAGTTCTTC.

This chain connects TRBV5-4 to TRBJ1-1; 8 bases are shared with TRBD1. The CDR3 is 14 residues long. The V segment lost 4 bases and the J segment 3 bases; nucleotides outside the gene matches: 5. CDR1 is SGHNT and CDR2 is YYREEE in the germline V gene (reference sequence). CDR3 protein: CASSPGTGDTEAFF. CDR3 nucleotide sequence: TGTGCCAGCAGCCCCGGGACAGGCGACACTGAAGCTTTCTTT.